The rows below give T cell receptor beta chains drawn from one sample of a study of shared clonotypes between healthy human individuals. Measured with immunoSEQ multiplex PCR; TCRdb has only the in-frame clones, and not every one. Of about 1 million clones in the sample, approximately 72% were seen once. Specimen: memory CD4+ T cells sorted from blood. The receptors were sampled from a man aged 18-30 years in good health. Both conserved end residues are part of each CDR3. A D gene is named only where the DNA matches it firmly. Clone size is given for some rows only: seen once, a few or many times, or a class if the clone is expanded.

DNA | CDR3 | size | J | length | V | D
TGTGCCAGCAGTGTCGGGGATTTGAACACTGAAGCTTTCTTT | CASSVGDLNTEAFF | - | TRBJ1-1 | 14 | TRBV2 | -
TGTGCCTGGAGTGGAGGGGAGACAGAGAGAGATACGCAGTATTTT | CAWSGGETERDTQYF | - | TRBJ2-3 | 15 | TRBV30 | -
TGCGCCAGCAGCCAAGGGGACACTGTCTCTGGAAACACCATATATTTT | CASSQGDTVSGNTIYF | - | TRBJ1-3 | 16 | TRBV4-1 | -
TGCGCCAGCAGCATTTTCGATGAGCAGTTCTTC | CASSIFDEQFF | few | TRBJ2-1 | 11 | TRBV5-1 | -
TGCAGCGTTGGCCCCCTAATGGGGTCCGGGGAGCTGTTTTTT | CSVGPLMGSGELFF | - | TRBJ2-2 | 14 | TRBV29-1 | -
TGCGCCAGCAGCCAAAATACAGGGGGCACTGAAGCTTTCTTT | CASSQNTGGTEAFF | - | TRBJ1-1 | 14 | TRBV4-1 | TRBD1
TGTGCCAGAAGCTATCCCGGTGCAAGGGCAGGGGGGAATCAGCCCCAGCATTTT | CARSYPGARAGGNQPQHF | - | TRBJ1-5 | 18 | TRBV5-3 | TRBD1
TGTGCCTGGACCTGGCGGGGGGGTGCATCAGGGCAGTTCTTC | CAWTWRGGASGQFF | - | TRBJ2-1 | 14 | TRBV30 | TRBD2
TGTGCCAGCAGCGCTTTTTGGAGAGGAACTGAAGCTTTCTTT | CASSAFWRGTEAFF | few | TRBJ1-1 | 14 | TRBV9 | -
TGTGCCAGCAGCTTGGGGTTTCCCAGCGGTACAAGCACAGATACGCAGTATTTT | CASSLGFPSGTSTDTQYF | - | TRBJ2-3 | 18 | TRBV5-6 | -
TGCGCCAGCAGCTTGGCCACTAGCGGGGCGGGCACAGATACGCAGTATTTT | CASSLATSGAGTDTQYF | - | TRBJ2-3 | 17 | TRBV5-1 | TRBD2
TGTGCCAGCTCCAACCGAGAAAATTCACCCCTCCACTTT | CASSNRENSPLHF | - | TRBJ1-6 | 13 | TRBV27 | -
TGTGCCAGCAGACCCTTAGCGGGGCTAAACAATGAGCAGTTCTTC | CASRPLAGLNNEQFF | - | TRBJ2-1 | 15 | TRBV25-1 | TRBD2
TGTGCCAGCTCGCCTACACGAGTCGATGAAAAACTGTTTTTT | CASSPTRVDEKLFF | - | TRBJ1-4 | 14 | TRBV18 | -
TGTGCCAGCAGGGGACTAGCGGGGGGGCCCAGCTCCTACAATGAGCAGTTCTTC | CASRGLAGGPSSYNEQFF | - | TRBJ2-1 | 18 | TRBV27 | TRBD2
TGTGCCATCAGTGGAGGGACTGAAGCGAACACTGAAGCTTTCTTT | CAISGGTEANTEAFF | - | TRBJ1-1 | 15 | TRBV10-3 | -
TGCGCCAGCAGCCCCGAAGTAGGGTTTAATCAGCCCCAGCATTTT | CASSPEVGFNQPQHF | many | TRBJ1-5 | 15 | TRBV5-1 | -
TGTGCCAGCAGCCAGCACAGTGGCTACACCTTC | CASSQHSGYTF | - | TRBJ1-2 | 11 | TRBV9 | -
TGTGCCAGCAGCCCTGCCGGATTGGAGACCCAGTACTTC | CASSPAGLETQYF | - | TRBJ2-5 | 13 | TRBV7-6 | -
TGTGCCAGCTCAAGGACTGACCTAGGAACTGAAGCTTTCTTT | CASSRTDLGTEAFF | many | TRBJ1-1 | 14 | TRBV18 | -
TGTGCCAGCGGCAAAGGAGGGGGATACGAGCAGTACTTC | CASGKGGGYEQYF | once | TRBJ2-7 | 13 | TRBV6-1 | -
TGTGCCAGCTCAAGAGCGGGGGGGACCTCGGATACGCAGTATTTT | CASSRAGGTSDTQYF | - | TRBJ2-3 | 15 | TRBV18 | TRBD2
TGTGCCAGCAGTTTAAGTCGGGGAATTTCCTACGAGCAGTACTTC | CASSLSRGISYEQYF | - | TRBJ2-7 | 15 | TRBV27 | -
TGCGCCAGCAGCCAAGACTTGGCGGGAGAGCAGTTCTTC | CASSQDLAGEQFF | - | TRBJ2-1 | 13 | TRBV4-1 | -
TGTGCCAGCTCACCGGTGGGTTTGGGCCAAGGGGGCATTCAGTACTTC | CASSPVGLGQGGIQYF | - | TRBJ2-4 | 16 | TRBV18 | -
TGTGCCAGCAGCTTTTTAAGACAGGGAGGCTATGGCTACACCTTC | CASSFLRQGGYGYTF | once | TRBJ1-2 | 15 | TRBV5-4 | TRBD1
TGCGCCAGCAGTGGACAGGGGATTTCCTACGAGCAGTACTTC | CASSGQGISYEQYF | - | TRBJ2-7 | 14 | TRBV5-1 | TRBD1
TGCGCCAGCAGCTCGACAGACGGGGGGAACACTGAAGCTTTCTTT | CASSSTDGGNTEAFF | - | TRBJ1-1 | 15 | TRBV5-1 | -
TGTGCCAGCAGTCAAGGGGGATCTCAGCCCCAGCATTTT | CASSQGGSQPQHF | - | TRBJ1-5 | 13 | TRBV14 | -
TGTGCCAGCACGGGGGAGGGAGGGAACGGCTACACCTTC | CASTGEGGNGYTF | - | TRBJ1-2 | 13 | TRBV21-1 | -
TGCGCCAGCAGTGAGACAGGCACTCGTGAAGCTTTCTTT | CASSETGTREAFF | once | TRBJ1-1 | 13 | TRBV10-2 | -
TGTGCCAGCAGCGAGAAGGACTCCACAAGGCAGTTCTTC | CASSEKDSTRQFF | - | TRBJ2-1 | 13 | TRBV6-1 | -
TGTGCAGCTAGCGGGGGGCCCCCTCGCCCCAACGAGCAGTACTTC | CAASGGPPRPNEQYF | once | TRBJ2-7 | 15 | TRBV6-1 | TRBD2
TGTGCCATCAGTGAGTCCGCCAGAAACACTGAAGCTTTCTTT | CAISESARNTEAFF | - | TRBJ1-1 | 14 | TRBV10-3 | -